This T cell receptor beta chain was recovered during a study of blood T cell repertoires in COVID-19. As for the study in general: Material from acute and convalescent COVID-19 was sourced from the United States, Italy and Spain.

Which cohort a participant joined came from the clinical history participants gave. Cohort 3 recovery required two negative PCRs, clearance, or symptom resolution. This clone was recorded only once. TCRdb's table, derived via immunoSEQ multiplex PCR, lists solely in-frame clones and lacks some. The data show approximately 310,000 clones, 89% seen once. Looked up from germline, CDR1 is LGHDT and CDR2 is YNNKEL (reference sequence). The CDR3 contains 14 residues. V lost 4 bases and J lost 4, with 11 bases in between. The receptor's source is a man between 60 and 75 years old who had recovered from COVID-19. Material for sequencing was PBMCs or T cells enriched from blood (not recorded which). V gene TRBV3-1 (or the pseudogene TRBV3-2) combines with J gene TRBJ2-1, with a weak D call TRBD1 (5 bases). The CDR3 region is CASSPRTNYNEQFF. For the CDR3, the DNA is TGTGCCAGCAGCCCTAGGACAAATTACAATGAGCAGTTCTTC.